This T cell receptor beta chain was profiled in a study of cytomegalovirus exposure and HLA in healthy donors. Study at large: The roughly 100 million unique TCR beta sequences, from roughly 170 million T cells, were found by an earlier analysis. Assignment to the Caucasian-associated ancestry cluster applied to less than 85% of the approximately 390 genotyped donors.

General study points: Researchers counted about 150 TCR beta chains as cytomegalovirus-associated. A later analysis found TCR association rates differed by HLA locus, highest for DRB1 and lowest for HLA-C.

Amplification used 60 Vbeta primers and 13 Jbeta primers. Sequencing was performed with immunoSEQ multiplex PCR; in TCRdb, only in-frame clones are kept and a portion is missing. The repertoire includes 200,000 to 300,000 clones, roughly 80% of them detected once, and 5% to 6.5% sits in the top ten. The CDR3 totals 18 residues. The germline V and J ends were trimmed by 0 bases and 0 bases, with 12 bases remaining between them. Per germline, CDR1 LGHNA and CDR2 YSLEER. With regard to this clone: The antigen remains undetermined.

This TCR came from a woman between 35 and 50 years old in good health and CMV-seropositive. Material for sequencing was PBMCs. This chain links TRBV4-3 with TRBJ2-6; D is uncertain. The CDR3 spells CASSQDPVQSSGANVLTF. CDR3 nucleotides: TGCGCCAGCAGCCAAGATCCAGTACAGAGCTCTGGGGCCAACGTCCTGACTTTC.